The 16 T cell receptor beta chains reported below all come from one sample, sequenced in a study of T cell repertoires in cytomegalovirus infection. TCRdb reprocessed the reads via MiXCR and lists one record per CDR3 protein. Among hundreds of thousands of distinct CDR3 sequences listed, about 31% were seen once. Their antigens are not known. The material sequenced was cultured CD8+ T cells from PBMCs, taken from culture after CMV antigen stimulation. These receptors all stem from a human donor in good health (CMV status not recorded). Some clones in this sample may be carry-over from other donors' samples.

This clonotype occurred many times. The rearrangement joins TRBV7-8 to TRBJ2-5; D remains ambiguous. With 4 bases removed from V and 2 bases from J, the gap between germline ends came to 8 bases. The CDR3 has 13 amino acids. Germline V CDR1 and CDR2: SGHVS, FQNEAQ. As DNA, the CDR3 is TGTGCCAGCAGCTCTGAGCTTCAAGAGACCCAGTACTTC. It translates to CASSSELQETQYF.

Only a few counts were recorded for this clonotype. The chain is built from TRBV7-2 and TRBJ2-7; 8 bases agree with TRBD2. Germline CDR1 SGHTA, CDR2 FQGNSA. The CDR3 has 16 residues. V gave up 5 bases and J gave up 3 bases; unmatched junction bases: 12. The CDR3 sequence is CASSAGGAGDHYEQYV. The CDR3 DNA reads TGTGCCAGCAGCGCCGGGGGAGCGGGGGACCACTACGAGCAGTACGTC.

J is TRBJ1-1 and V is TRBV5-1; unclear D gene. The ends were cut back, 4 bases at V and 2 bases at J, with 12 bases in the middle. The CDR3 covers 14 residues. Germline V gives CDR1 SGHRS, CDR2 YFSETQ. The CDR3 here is CASSGLGRNTEAFF. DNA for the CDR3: TGCGCCAGCAGCGGACTAGGGAGAAACACTGAAGCTTTCTTT.

DNA for the CDR3: TGCGCCAGCAGCTTTAATTTTCTGGGCGGGGACGAGCAGTACTTC. This gives the protein CASSFNFLGGDEQYF. The chain combines TRBV5-1 with TRBJ2-7; maybe TRBD2 (6 bases). Trimming removed 2 bases from V and 5 bases from J, with 17 bases in between. This CDR3 has 15 amino acids. The germline CDR1 and CDR2 sequences are SGHRS and YFSETQ.

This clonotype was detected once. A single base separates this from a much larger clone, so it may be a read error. CDR3 nucleotides: TGTGCCAGCAGCAACAGGGGGGGCGGGAGCAATCAGCCCCAGGATTTT. This encodes CASSNRGGGSNQPQDF. The chain couples TRBV7-2 to TRBJ1-5, with 8 nucleotides matching TRBD1. Per the germline V gene, CDR1 is SGHTA and CDR2 is FQGNSA. The CDR3 sequence is 16 residues long.

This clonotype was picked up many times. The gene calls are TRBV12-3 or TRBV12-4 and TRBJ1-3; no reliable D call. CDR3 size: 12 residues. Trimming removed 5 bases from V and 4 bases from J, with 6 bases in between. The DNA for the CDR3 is TGTGCCAGCAGTCCCCAAGGAAACACCATATATTTT. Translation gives CASSPQGNTIYF.

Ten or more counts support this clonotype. The CDR3 loop reads CASSERRVSSTDTQYF. CDR3 sequence (DNA): TGTGCCAGCAGCGAACGACGGGTGTCTAGCACAGATACGCAGTATTTT. V is TRBV11-2 and J is TRBJ2-3; D not certain. The CDR3 has 16 amino acids. Trimming removed 5 bases at V and 0 bases at J, with 15 bases between. In germline, CDR1 is SGHAT, CDR2 FQNNGV.

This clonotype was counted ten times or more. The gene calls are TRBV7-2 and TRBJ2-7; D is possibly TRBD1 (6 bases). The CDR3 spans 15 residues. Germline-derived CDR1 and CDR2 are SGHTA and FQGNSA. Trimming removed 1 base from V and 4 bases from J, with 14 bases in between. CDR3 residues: CASSLGGQQGYEQYV. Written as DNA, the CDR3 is TGTGCCAGCAGCTTAGGGGGACAACAGGGTTACGAGCAGTACGTC.

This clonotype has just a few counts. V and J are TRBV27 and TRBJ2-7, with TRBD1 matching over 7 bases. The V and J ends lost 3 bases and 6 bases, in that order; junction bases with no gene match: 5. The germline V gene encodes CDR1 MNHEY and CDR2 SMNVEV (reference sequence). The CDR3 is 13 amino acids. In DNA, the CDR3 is TGTGCCAGCAGTTTCGCAGGGGGAAGCGAGCAGTACGTC. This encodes CASSFAGGSEQYV.

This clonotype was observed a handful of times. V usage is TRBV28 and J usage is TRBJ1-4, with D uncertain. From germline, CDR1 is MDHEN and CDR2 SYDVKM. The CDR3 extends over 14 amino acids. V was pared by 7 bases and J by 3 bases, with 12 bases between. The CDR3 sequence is CASIPTHSNEKLFF. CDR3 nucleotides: TGTGCCAGCATACCGACACATTCTAATGAAAAACTGTTTTTT.

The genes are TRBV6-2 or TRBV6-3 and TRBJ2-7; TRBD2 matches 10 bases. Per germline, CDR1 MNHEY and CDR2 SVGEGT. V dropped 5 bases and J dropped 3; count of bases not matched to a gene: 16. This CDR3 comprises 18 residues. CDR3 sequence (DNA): TGTGCCAGCAGTATCAATCGTAGCGGGGGGCACTCGCGCTACGAGCAGTACGTC. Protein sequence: CASSINRSGGHSRYEQYV.

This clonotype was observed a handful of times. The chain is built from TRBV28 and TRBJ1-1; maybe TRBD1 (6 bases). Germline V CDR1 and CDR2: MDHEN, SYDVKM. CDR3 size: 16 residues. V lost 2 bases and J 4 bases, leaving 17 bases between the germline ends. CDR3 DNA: TGTGCCAGCAGTTTACCCCATTTCAGGGGAGTCACTGAAGCTTTCTTT. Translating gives CASSLPHFRGVTEAFF.

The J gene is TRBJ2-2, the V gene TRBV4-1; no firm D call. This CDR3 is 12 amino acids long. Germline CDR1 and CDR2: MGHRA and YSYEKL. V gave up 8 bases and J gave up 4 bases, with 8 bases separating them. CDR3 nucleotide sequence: TGCGCCAGCCTTACACCCACCGGGGAGCTGTTTTTT. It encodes CASLTPTGELFF.

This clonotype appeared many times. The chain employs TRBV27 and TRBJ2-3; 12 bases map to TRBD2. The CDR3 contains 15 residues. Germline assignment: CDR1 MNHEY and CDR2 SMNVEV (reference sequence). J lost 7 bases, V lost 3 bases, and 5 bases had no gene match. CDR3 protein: CASSFPSGGANTQYF. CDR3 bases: TGTGCCAGCAGTTTCCCTAGCGGGGGGGCGAATACGCAGTATTTT.

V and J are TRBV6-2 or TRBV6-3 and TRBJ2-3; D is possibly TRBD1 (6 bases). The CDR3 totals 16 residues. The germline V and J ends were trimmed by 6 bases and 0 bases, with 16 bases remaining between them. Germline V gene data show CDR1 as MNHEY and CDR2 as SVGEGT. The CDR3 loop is CASRPPTGDSTDTQYF. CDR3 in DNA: TGTGCCAGCAGGCCTCCGACAGGCGATAGCACAGATACGCAGTATTTT.

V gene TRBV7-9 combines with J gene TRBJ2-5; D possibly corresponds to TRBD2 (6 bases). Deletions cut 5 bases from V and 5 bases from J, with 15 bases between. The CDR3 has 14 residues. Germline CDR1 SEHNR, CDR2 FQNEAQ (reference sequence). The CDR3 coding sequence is TGTGCCAGCAGCCGCCCCCGGGGGATTGAGACCCAGTACTTC. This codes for CASSRPRGIETQYF.